Here is one TCR beta chain with its context. These data belong to a study of blood T cell repertoires in COVID-19. At the level of the study: Some COVID-19 samples were acute and others convalescent; all came from the United States, Italy and Spain. T cells, B-cell-depleted T cells, or PBMCs provided the cDNA or gDNA that served as material.

This CDR3 comprises 14 residues. Germline-derived CDR1 and CDR2 are MDHEN and SYDVKM. V was pared by 6 bases and J by 6 bases, with 8 bases of the junction left unmatched. In the original analysis: The assay estimated nucleated cells by amplifying reference gene primers. Produced via immunoSEQ multiplex PCR; TCRdb's table is partial and in-frame only. The V and J calls and clone size come from that table; D and trimming were worked out from the DNA. Of around 97,000 clones in the sample, just under 85% are singletons; the top ten hold about 10%. Source material: peripheral blood. The TCR originated in a man aged 70 or older with acute or convalescent COVID-19. The V gene is TRBV28, the J gene TRBJ1-5, with TRBD1 matching over 7 bases. The CDR3: CASSLDRDVQPQHF. CDR3 nucleotide sequence: TGTGCCAGCAGCCTTGACAGGGACGTTCAGCCCCAGCATTTT. Supplemented by reference TRBV28 and TRBJ1-5, the full variable domain reads DVKVTQSSRYLVKRTGEKVFLECVQDMDHENMFWYRQDPGLGLRLIYFSYDVKMKEKGDIPEGYSVSREKKERFSLILESASTNQTSMYLCASSLDRDVQPQHFGDGTRLSIL.